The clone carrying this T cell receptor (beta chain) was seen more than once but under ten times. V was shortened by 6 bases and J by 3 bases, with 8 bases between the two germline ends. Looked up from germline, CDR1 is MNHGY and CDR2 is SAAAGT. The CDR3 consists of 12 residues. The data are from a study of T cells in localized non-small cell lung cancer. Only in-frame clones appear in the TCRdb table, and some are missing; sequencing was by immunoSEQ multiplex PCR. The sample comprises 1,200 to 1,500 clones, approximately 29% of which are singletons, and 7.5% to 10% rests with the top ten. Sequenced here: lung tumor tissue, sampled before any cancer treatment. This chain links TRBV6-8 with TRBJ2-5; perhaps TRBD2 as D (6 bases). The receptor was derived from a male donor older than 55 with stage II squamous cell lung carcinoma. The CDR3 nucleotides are TGTGCCAGCAGGTGGGGGGAAGAGACCCAGTACTTC. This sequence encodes CASRWGEETQYF.